These 15 T cell receptor beta chains were sequenced from one sample in a study of human T cells and chemical hapten exposure. The sample's time point: patch test 1, 2 weeks after DPC sensitization. Documented treatment: therapeutic diphenylcyclopropenone sensitization with weekly scalp DPC. One entry per CDR3 protein, called by TCRdb with MiXCR from the RACE reads. Among about 120,000 distinct CDR3 sequences listed, 12% to 15% were seen once. The sample in question was whole blood, obtained in connection with sensitization to the hapten diphenylcyclopropenone (DPC). Every receptor here comes from a man aged 18 to 35 with alopecia areata. Some clones in this sample may be carry-over from other donors' samples.

The chain combines TRBV20-1 with TRBJ1-1; D perhaps matches TRBD1 (5 bases). The V gene lost 6 bases and the J gene lost 10 bases, with 18 bases spanning the gap. Germline V gene lookup returns CDR1 DFQATT and CDR2 SNEGSKA (reference sequence). This CDR3 spans 12 amino acids. The CDR3 DNA follows: TGCAGTGCAGAGGACATCCTAACGGTAGCTTTCTTT. Protein sequence: CSAEDILTVAFF.

This chain uses TRBV3-1 with TRBJ2-1, with D possibly being TRBD2 (6 bases). V shed 9 bases and J shed 3 bases, with 12 bases lying between them. Germline V gene sequence: CDR1 LGHDT, CDR2 YNNKEL (reference sequence). The CDR3 runs 13 residues. The CDR3 loop is CASAGRFYNEQFF. CDR3 nucleotides: TGTGCCAGTGCGGGGAGATTCTACAATGAGCAGTTCTTC.

The chain uses TRBV28 and TRBJ2-7, with D maybe TRBD1 (5 bases). Germline-derived CDR1 and CDR2 are MDHEN and SYDVKM. This CDR3 is built from 13 residues. The ends were cut back, 7 bases at V and 1 base at J, with 11 bases in the middle. The CDR3 region has the DNA TGTGCCAGCAATCACAGGATTTCCTACGAGCAGTACTTC. This codes for CASNHRISYEQYF. The variable domain in full, with the rest retrieved from reference TRBV28 and TRBJ2-7, is DVKVTQSSRYLVKRTGEKVFLECVQDMDHENMFWYRQDPGLGLRLIYFSYDVKMKEKGDIPEGYSVSREKKERFSLILESASTNQTSMYLCASNHRISYEQYFGPGTRLTVT.

This chain links TRBV29-1 with TRBJ1-2; TRBD1 might be the D (5 bases). The ends were cut back, 5 bases at V and 4 bases at J, with 17 bases in the middle. The CDR3 contains 14 residues. Germline V gene lookup returns CDR1 SQVTM and CDR2 ANQGSEA. This CDR3 reads CSVRDGAALYGYTF. The DNA for the CDR3 is TGCAGCGTTCGGGACGGAGCGGCTCTCTATGGCTACACCTTC.

This clonotype turned up a few times. The chain uses TRBV11-2 and TRBJ2-1, with 8 bases identical to TRBD1. Germline CDR1 is SGHAT and CDR2 is FQNNGV. The CDR3 extends over 16 amino acids. After removal of 5 bases from V and 10 bases from J, the junction contained 16 bases not matched to a gene. CDR3 DNA sequence: TGTGCCAGCAGCCCGCCCCCCAGACAGGGGCATCGCGAGCAGTTCTTC. Translation: CASSPPPRQGHREQFF.

The rearrangement uses TRBV10-3 and TRBJ1-2; weak D call: TRBD1 (5 bases). The CDR3 spans 15 residues. Germline lookup yields CDR1 ENHRY and CDR2 SYGVKD. Trimming removed 1 base from V and 4 bases from J, with 13 bases in between. The CDR3 loop reads CAISEYQGSGYGYTF. CDR3 DNA: TGTGCCATCAGTGAGTACCAGGGATCCGGCTATGGCTACACCTTC.

This clonotype was picked up a small number of times. V usage is TRBV7-2 and J usage is TRBJ2-3; 7 nucleotides agree with TRBD1. This CDR3 spans 14 amino acids. CDR1 and CDR2 (germline): SGHTA, FQGNSA. The trim removed 6 bases at V and 1 base at J, leaving 4 bases unmatched. In DNA, the CDR3 is TGTGCCAGCAGTAGGGACAGCCGCACAGATACGCAGTATTTT. This codes for CASSRDSRTDTQYF. Complete variable domain (other parts from reference TRBV7-2 and TRBJ2-3): GAGVSQSPSNKVTEKGKDVELRCDPISGHTALYWYRQSLGQGLEFLIYFQGNSAPDKSGLPSDRFSAERTGGSVSTLTIQRTQQEDSAVYLCASSRDSRTDTQYFGPGTRLTVL.

The chain carries TRBV15 and TRBJ1-2, with D uncertain. Germline CDR1 LNHNV, CDR2 YYDKDF (reference sequence). The V end lost 4 bases, the J end lost 3 bases, and 12 bases lay between the germline ends. There are 14 residues in the CDR3. CDR3 nucleotide sequence: TGTGCCACCAGCACCACCGATACCTACTATGGCTACACCTTC. This encodes CATSTTDTYYGYTF.

This clonotype was seen a handful of times. The rearrangement links TRBV20-1 to TRBJ1-1; D call uncertain. Trimming removed 0 bases from V and 6 bases from J, with 8 bases in between. The CDR3 runs 12 residues. The germline gives CDR1 DFQATT, CDR2 SNEGSKA (reference sequence). CDR3 DNA: TGCAGTGCTAGAGATGAAACCCCTGAAGCTTTCTTT. This gives the protein CSARDETPEAFF.

This clonotype was seen a single time. The chain uses TRBV20-1 and TRBJ1-2; D remains unclear. The CDR3 spans 12 residues. Germline assignment: CDR1 DFQATT and CDR2 SNEGSKA (reference sequence). V lost 2 bases to trimming and J lost 6 bases, with 10 bases between them. CDR3 bases: TGCAGTGCTAGACCTGCGGCGGATGGCTACACCTTC. Translated, it gives CSARPAADGYTF.

In this sample, this clonotype turned up many times. The V and J genes are TRBV29-1 and TRBJ2-7; D gene ambiguous. CDR1 is SQVTM, CDR2 ANQGSEA, per germline. The CDR3 consists of 11 residues. V was clipped by 8 bases and J by 0 bases, with 8 bases between them. CDR3 in amino acids: CSHGDSYEQYF. The CDR3 bases are TGCAGCCATGGGGACTCCTACGAGCAGTACTTC.

V gene TRBV29-1 combines with J gene TRBJ1-4; D remains ambiguous. This CDR3 has 13 residues. The germline gives CDR1 SQVTM, CDR2 ANQGSEA. Trimming took 2 bases from V and 0 from J, leaving 4 bases between them. Written as DNA, the CDR3 is TGCAGCGTTGAATTCGCAACTAATGAAAAACTGTTTTTT. Amino acids: CSVEFATNEKLFF.

The J gene is TRBJ2-1, the V gene TRBV29-1; D possibly uses TRBD1 or TRBD2 (5 bases each). V lost 7 bases and J 3 bases, leaving 16 bases between the germline ends. CDR3 length: 14 amino acids. Germline V lookup: CDR1 SQVTM, CDR2 ANQGSEA. The CDR3 coding sequence is TGCAGCGGTCGCCCCCGAGGGGACTACAATGAGCAGTTCTTC. Translating it yields CSGRPRGDYNEQFF.

This clonotype has a handful of counts. The rearrangement uses TRBV6-2 or TRBV6-3 and TRBJ2-6; no firm D call. Germline V lookup: CDR1 MNHEY, CDR2 SVGEGT. The V end was cut by 0 bases, the J end by 0 bases, with 9 bases between. CDR3 size: 17 residues. The CDR3 DNA reads TGTGCCAGCAGTTACTCGCCACCCGACTCTGGGGCCAACGTCCTGACTTTC. Its protein is CASSYSPPDSGANVLTF.

V and J are TRBV12-3 or TRBV12-4 and TRBJ1-5; no firm D call. The CDR3 has 12 residues. The ends were cut back, 3 bases at V and 6 bases at J, with 6 bases in the middle. The DNA for the CDR3 is TGTGCCAGCAGTTTCGTGGTTCAGCCCCAGCATTTT. This gives the protein CASSFVVQPQHF.